These 29 T cell receptor beta chains came from one sample sequenced in a study of cytomegalovirus exposure and HLA in healthy donors. Primers included in the PCR were 60 Vbeta and 13 Jbeta primers. Some clones are missing from TCRdb's copy, which holds only in-frame ones; the method was immunoSEQ multiplex PCR. The table has about 98,000 clones, 60% to 85% seen once; the top ten hold approximately 15%. The sequenced sample consisted of PBMCs. Receptors originate from a man in his sixties in good health and CMV-seropositive.

V usage is TRBV15 and J usage is TRBJ2-3; D is perhaps TRBD2 (5 bases). The CDR3 extends over 15 amino acids. The germline gives CDR1 LNHNV, CDR2 YYDKDF (reference sequence). V lost 4 bases to trimming and J lost 1 base, with 12 bases between them. The CDR3, as DNA: TGTGCCACCAGCAAGAGTAGCGCGCGCACAGATACGCAGTATTTT. Protein: CATSKSSARTDTQYF.

This chain uses TRBV6-1 with TRBJ2-3; TRBD2 matches at 12 bases. The CDR3 contains 16 residues. Germline CDR1 is MNHNS and CDR2 is SASEGT. The V segment lost 4 bases and the J segment 2 bases; nucleotides outside the gene matches: 4. In nucleotides, the CDR3 is TGTGCCAGCAGTGCCCTAGCGGGGGGGTACACAGATACGCAGTATTTT. Amino acid sequence: CASSALAGGYTDTQYF.

The genes are TRBV15 and TRBJ2-2; 8 bases match TRBD2. The CDR3 covers 15 residues. Germline V lookup: CDR1 LNHNV, CDR2 YYDKDF (reference sequence). Germline trimming cut 9 bases from V and 3 bases from J; bases unmatched to any gene: 9. This chain's CDR3 is CATRGERRHTGELFF. CDR3 DNA sequence: TGTGCCACGCGGGGGGAGCGGAGGCACACCGGGGAGCTGTTTTTT.

This clone is a singleton in its sample. The V call is TRBV12-2, the J call TRBJ1-3; the table names TRBD1, a call not compared with the DNA. TRBV12-2 is given as a pseudogene. This CDR3 spans 17 amino acids. CDR3 sequence (DNA): TGTGCAAGTCGCTTATCTCGGACAGGGCGTAGTGGAAACACCATATATTTT. It translates to CASRLSRTGRSGNTIYF.

This clone has a single count. This chain connects TRBV30 to TRBJ1-2, with a possible D match to TRBD1 (6 bases). Germline V gives CDR1 GTSNPN, CDR2 SVGIG (reference sequence). Trimming took off 7 bases at V and 8 bases at J, with 20 bases between the two ends. The CDR3 sequence is 13 residues long. The CDR3 reads CAFRGRETGGYTF. DNA for the CDR3: TGTGCCTTTAGGGGCAGGGAGACAGGAGGCTACACCTTC.

This chain links TRBV9 with TRBJ1-4; tentative D call: TRBD1 (6 bases). Trimming removed 0 bases from V and 6 bases from J, with 9 bases in between. The CDR3 has 14 residues. Germline V gives CDR1 SGDLS, CDR2 YYNGEE. In nucleotides, the CDR3 is TGTGCCAGCAGCGTAGATGGGGGCGATGAAAAACTGTTTTTT. Translated: CASSVDGGDEKLFF.

The chain links TRBV7-9 to TRBJ2-7; 8 bases align to TRBD1. The CDR3 length is 15 residues. The V gene's germline CDR1 is SEHNR and CDR2 FQNEAQ (reference sequence). V was pared by 1 base and J by 4 bases, with 6 bases of the junction left unmatched. The CDR3, as DNA: TGTGCCAGCAGCTTAGGGACAGGGATCTCATACGAGCAGTACTTC. Encoded protein: CASSLGTGISYEQYF.

The rearrangement links TRBV28 to TRBJ1-4; TRBD1 is a possible D gene (6 bases). The CDR3 is 14 residues long. The V and J ends lost 4 bases and 5 bases respectively, with 11 bases between them. The germline CDR1 and CDR2 sequences are MDHEN and SYDVKM. The CDR3 region has the DNA TGTGCCAGCAGTTCGCAACAGGGAAATGAAAAACTGTTTTTT. Translation: CASSSQQGNEKLFF.

This chain connects TRBV6-6 to TRBJ2-2; 9 bases fit TRBD2. The CDR3 loop spans 15 amino acids. Germline values: CDR1 MNHNY, CDR2 SVGAGI (reference sequence). The V and J ends lost 2 bases and 5 bases, in that order; junction bases with no gene match: 3. The CDR3 DNA reads TGTGCCAGCAGTTACGTGCGGGGGGGGACCGGGGAGCTGTTTTTT. Protein product: CASSYVRGGTGELFF.

CDR3 in amino acids: CASGRRGSGNSPLHF. As DNA, the CDR3 is TGTGCCAGTGGACGAAGGGGAAGTGGGAATTCACCCCTCCACTTT. The chain carries TRBV9 and TRBJ1-6; perhaps TRBD1 as D (5 bases). The CDR3 runs 15 residues. Trimming stripped 8 bases from V and 7 bases from J, with 19 bases between. Germline values: CDR1 SGDLS, CDR2 YYNGEE.

The rearrangement joins TRBV21-1 to TRBJ2-7; TRBD2 is taken as the D call from the table, unchecked against the DNA. TRBV21-1 is an annotated pseudogene. This CDR3 is 16 amino acids long. The CDR3 DNA reads as TGTGCCAGCAGCAAATGGGAGCGGGGGGTCTCCTACGAGCAGTACTTC. This translates into CASSKWERGVSYEQYF.

V usage is TRBV18 and J usage is TRBJ1-5; the D gene is possibly TRBD1 (6 bases). In germline, CDR1 is KGHSH, CDR2 LQKENI. The ends were cut back, 5 bases at V and 3 bases at J, with 14 bases in the middle. The CDR3 has 15 amino acids. This CDR3 reads CASSSLYRDNQPQHF. As DNA, the CDR3 is TGTGCCAGCTCATCCCTTTACAGGGACAATCAGCCCCAGCATTTT. Full variable domain (outside the CDR3, taken from reference TRBV18 and TRBJ1-5): NAGVMQNPRHLVRRRGQEARLRCSPMKGHSHVYWYRQLPEEGLKFMVYLQKENIIDESGMPKERFSAEFPKEGPSILRIQQVVRGDSAAYFCASSSLYRDNQPQHFGDGTRLSIL.

Only a few counts were recorded for this clone. V and J are TRBV16 and TRBJ1-2, with no clear D. Between the trimmed V and J ends, which lost 0 bases and 4 bases, there was a span of 6 bases. Germline loops: CDR1 KGHSY, CDR2 FQNENV. This CDR3 spans 13 amino acids. The CDR3 is CASSQSEPYGYTF. CDR3 DNA: TGTGCCAGCAGCCAATCCGAGCCCTATGGCTACACCTTC.

The chain recombines TRBV11-2 with TRBJ2-5; D ambiguous. This CDR3 region has 13 residues. The V end lost 1 base, the J end lost 7 bases, and 10 bases lay between the germline ends. The germline CDR1 and CDR2 sequences are SGHAT and FQNNGV. Here the CDR3 reads CASSLARVATQYF. Here the CDR3 DNA reads TGTGCCAGCAGCTTAGCCCGGGTTGCGACCCAGTACTTC.

This rearrangement joins TRBV10-2 to TRBJ2-2; unclear D gene. The CDR3 length is 12 residues. V was cut by 6 bases and J by 4 bases, with 6 bases left in between. Germline assignment: CDR1 WSHSY and CDR2 SAAADI. CDR3 amino acids: CASRRATGELFF. The CDR3 DNA follows: TGCGCCAGCAGGAGAGCCACCGGGGAGCTGTTTTTT.

This chain uses TRBV30 with TRBJ2-7, with TRBD2 matching over 10 bases. Germline V CDR1 and CDR2: GTSNPN, SVGIG (reference sequence). Trimming at V came to 2 bases and at J to 5 bases, leaving 9 bases not matched to a gene. The CDR3 runs to 15 residues. CDR3 sequence reads: CAWSKAGGRYHEQYF. The CDR3 DNA is TGTGCCTGGAGTAAAGCGGGGGGGCGTTACCACGAGCAGTACTTC.

V is TRBV10-2 and J is TRBJ2-5, with 7 bases that match TRBD1. The CDR3 loop spans 15 amino acids. The J segment lost 2 bases and the V segment lost 2 bases, leaving 5 bases of the junction unmatched. Germline V gives CDR1 WSHSY, CDR2 SAAADI. CDR3 protein: CASSEGQVVQETQYF. DNA for the CDR3: TGCGCCAGCAGTGAGGGACAGGTCGTTCAAGAGACCCAGTACTTC.

The chain carries TRBV19 and TRBJ2-5, with unresolved D. The CDR3 contains 12 residues. V lost 7 bases to trimming and J lost 1 base, with 7 bases between them. CDR1 is LNHDA and CDR2 is SQIVND in the germline V gene (reference sequence). The DNA of the CDR3 is TGTGCCAGTAATTGGGCCCAAGAGACCCAGTACTTC. It yields the protein CASNWAQETQYF.

The chain is built from TRBV23-1 and TRBJ1-5, with a tentative D call TRBD1 (5 bases). TRBV23-1 carries the ORF label, with uncertain function. The CDR3 is 19 amino acids. Trimming pared 4 bases from V and 0 bases from J, leaving 22 bases between. DNA for the CDR3: TGCGCCAGCAGTCCCCGAATATTATCGACAGAGTATAGCAATCAGCCCCAGCATTTT. Its protein is CASSPRILSTEYSNQPQHF.

The gene calls are TRBV27 and TRBJ1-1, with D possibly matching TRBD1 (6 bases). The CDR3 runs to 14 residues. CDR1 is MNHEY and CDR2 is SMNVEV in the germline V gene (reference sequence). The V end lost 2 bases, the J end lost 4 bases, and 11 bases lay between the germline ends. CDR3 amino acids: CASSLTGLGTEAFF. CDR3 nucleotide sequence: TGTGCCAGCAGTTTAACAGGGCTCGGCACTGAAGCTTTCTTT.

The chain links TRBV19 to TRBJ2-5; D call uncertain. The CDR3 contains 14 residues. Trimming removed 1 base at V and 1 base at J, with 7 bases between. CDR1 LNHDA and CDR2 SQIVND come from the germline V gene (reference sequence). The CDR3 region is CASSIVFGQETQYF. DNA of the CDR3: TGTGCCAGTAGTATAGTTTTCGGCCAAGAGACCCAGTACTTC.

J is TRBJ2-7 and V is TRBV5-5; D possibly corresponds to TRBD1 (6 bases). The CDR3 has 13 amino acids. Germline V gene sequence: CDR1 SGHKS, CDR2 YYEKEE (reference sequence). V shed 2 bases and J shed 4 bases, with 10 bases lying between them. CDR3 in DNA: TGTGCCAGCAGCTTCTCGACAGGTTACGAGCAGTACTTC. As protein: CASSFSTGYEQYF. Full variable domain (remainder filled in from reference TRBV5-5 and TRBJ2-7): DAGVTQSPTHLIKTRGQQVTLRCSPISGHKSVSWYQQVLGQGPQFIFQYYEKEERGRGNFPDRFSARQFPNYSSELNVNALLLGDSALYLCASSFSTGYEQYFGPGTRLTVT.

The V gene is TRBV7-9, the J gene TRBJ2-7; 7 bases agree with TRBD1. CDR1 and CDR2 from the germline V gene are SEHNR and FQNEAQ (reference sequence). This CDR3 spans 16 amino acids. Unmatched junction bases numbered 12, after V lost 5 bases and J lost 2 bases. CDR3 coding DNA: TGTGCCAGCAGCCCACAGGGACAGAGATTTGCCTACGAGCAGTACTTC. It yields the protein CASSPQGQRFAYEQYF. Drawing the rest from reference TRBV7-9 and TRBJ2-7, the complete variable domain is DTGVSQNPRHKITKRGQNVTFRCDPISEHNRLYWYRQTLGQGPEFLTYFQNEAQLEKSRLLSDRFSAERPKGSFSTLEIQRTEQGDSAMYLCASSPQGQRFAYEQYFGPGTRLTVT.

The chain carries TRBV30 and TRBJ2-4; a possible D gene is TRBD2 (6 bases). CDR1 GTSNPN and CDR2 SVGIG come from the germline V gene (reference sequence). V was cut by 3 bases and J by 6 bases, with 9 bases left in between. This CDR3 contains 12 residues. CDR3 sequence reads: CAWRAGRNIQYF. For the CDR3, the DNA is TGTGCCTGGAGAGCCGGGAGAAACATTCAGTACTTC.

The chain employs TRBV6-5 and TRBJ1-6; TRBD1 agrees at 7 bases. Germline V gene data show CDR1 as MNHEY and CDR2 as SVGAGI. Unmatched junction bases numbered 6, after V lost 7 bases and J lost 9 bases. This CDR3 has 13 amino acids. CDR3 sequence: CASNSRQGSPLHF. The CDR3 coding sequence is TGTGCCAGCAACTCAAGACAGGGTTCACCCCTCCACTTT.

This clone was counted between two and nine times. The rearrangement links TRBV2 to TRBJ2-5, with D possibly matching TRBD2 (6 bases). V shed 4 bases and J shed 3 bases, with 15 bases lying between them. The CDR3 spans 15 residues. The germline CDR1 and CDR2 sequences are SNHLY and FYNNEI. CDR3 residues: CASSARDSREETQYF. DNA for the CDR3: TGTGCCAGCAGTGCCCGGGACTCCAGGGAAGAGACCCAGTACTTC. The entire variable domain, with the rest obtained from reference TRBV2 and TRBJ2-5, is as follows: EPEVTQTPSHQVTQMGQEVILRCVPISNHLYFYWYRQILGQKVEFLVSFYNNEISEKSEIFDDQFSVERPDGSNFTLKIRSTKLEDSAMYFCASSARDSREETQYFGPGTRLLVL.

This clone was seen more than once but under ten times. V gene TRBV10-2 combines with J gene TRBJ1-5; D ambiguous. This CDR3 is 13 amino acids long. Germline V gene data show CDR1 as WSHSY and CDR2 as SAAADI. Trimming removed 8 bases at V and 5 bases at J, with 13 bases between. CDR3 in DNA: TGCGCCAGCTCGACGCAACTAGATCAGCCCCAGCATTTT. It encodes CASSTQLDQPQHF.

The chain is built from TRBV11-1 and TRBJ2-5, with 7 bases identical to TRBD1. CDR3 length: 15 residues. Germline trimming cut 1 base from V and 3 bases from J; bases unmatched to any gene: 5. The germline CDR1 and CDR2 sequences are SGHAT and FQDESV (reference sequence). CDR3: CASSLGQGREETQYF. The CDR3 region has the DNA TGTGCCAGCAGCTTAGGACAGGGTCGGGAAGAGACCCAGTACTTC.

The chain uses TRBV19 and TRBJ1-5; 8 bases map to TRBD1. Germline values: CDR1 LNHDA, CDR2 SQIVND (reference sequence). The CDR3 extends over 13 amino acids. V trimming: 6 bases; J trimming: 7 bases; junction bases outside the gene matches: 5. CDR3 DNA sequence: TGTGCCAGTAGCGACAGGGGTGAGCAGCCCCAGCATTTT. Its translation: CASSDRGEQPQHF.